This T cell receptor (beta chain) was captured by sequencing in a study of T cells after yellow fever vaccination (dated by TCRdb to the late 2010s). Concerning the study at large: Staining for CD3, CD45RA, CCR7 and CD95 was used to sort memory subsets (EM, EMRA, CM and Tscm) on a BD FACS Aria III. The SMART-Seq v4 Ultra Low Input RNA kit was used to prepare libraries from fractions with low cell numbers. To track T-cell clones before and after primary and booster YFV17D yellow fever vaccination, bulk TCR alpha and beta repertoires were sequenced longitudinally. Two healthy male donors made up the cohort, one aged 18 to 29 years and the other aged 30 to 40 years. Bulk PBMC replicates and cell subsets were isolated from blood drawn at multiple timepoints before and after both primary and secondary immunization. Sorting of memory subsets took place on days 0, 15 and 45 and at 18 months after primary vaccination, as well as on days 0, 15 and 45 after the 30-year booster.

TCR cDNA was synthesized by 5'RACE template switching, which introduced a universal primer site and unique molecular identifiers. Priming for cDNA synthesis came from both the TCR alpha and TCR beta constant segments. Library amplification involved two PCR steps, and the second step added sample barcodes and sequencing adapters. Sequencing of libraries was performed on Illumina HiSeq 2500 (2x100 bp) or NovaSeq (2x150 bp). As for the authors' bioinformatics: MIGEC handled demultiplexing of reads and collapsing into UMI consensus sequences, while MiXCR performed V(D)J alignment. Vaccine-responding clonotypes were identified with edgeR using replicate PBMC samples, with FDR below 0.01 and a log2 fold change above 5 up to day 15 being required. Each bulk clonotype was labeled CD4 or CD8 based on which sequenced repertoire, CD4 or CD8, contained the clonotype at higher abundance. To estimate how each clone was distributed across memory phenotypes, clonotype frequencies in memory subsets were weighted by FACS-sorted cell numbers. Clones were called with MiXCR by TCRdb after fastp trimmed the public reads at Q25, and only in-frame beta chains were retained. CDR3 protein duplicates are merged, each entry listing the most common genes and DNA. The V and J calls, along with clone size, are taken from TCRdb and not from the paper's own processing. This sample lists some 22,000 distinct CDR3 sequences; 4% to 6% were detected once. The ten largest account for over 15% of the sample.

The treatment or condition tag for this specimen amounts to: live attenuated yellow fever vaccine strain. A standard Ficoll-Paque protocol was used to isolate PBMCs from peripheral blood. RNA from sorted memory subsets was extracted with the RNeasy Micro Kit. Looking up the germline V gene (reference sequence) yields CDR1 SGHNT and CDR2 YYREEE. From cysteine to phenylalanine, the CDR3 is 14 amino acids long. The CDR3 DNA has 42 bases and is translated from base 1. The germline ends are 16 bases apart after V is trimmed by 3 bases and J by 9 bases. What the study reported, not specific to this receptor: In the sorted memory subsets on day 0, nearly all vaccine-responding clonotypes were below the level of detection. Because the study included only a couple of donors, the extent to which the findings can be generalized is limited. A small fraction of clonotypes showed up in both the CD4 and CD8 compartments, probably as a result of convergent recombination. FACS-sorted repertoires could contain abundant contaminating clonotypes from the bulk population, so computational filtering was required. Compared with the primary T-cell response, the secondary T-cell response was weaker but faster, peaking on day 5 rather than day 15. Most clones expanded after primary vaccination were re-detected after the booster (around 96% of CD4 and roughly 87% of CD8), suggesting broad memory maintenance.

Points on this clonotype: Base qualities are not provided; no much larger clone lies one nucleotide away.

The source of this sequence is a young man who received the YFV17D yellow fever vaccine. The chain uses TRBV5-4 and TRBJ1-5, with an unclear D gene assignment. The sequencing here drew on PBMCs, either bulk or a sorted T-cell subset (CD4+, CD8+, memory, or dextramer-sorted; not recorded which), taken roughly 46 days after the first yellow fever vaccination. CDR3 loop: CASSSGPLERPQHF. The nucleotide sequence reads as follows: TGTGCCAGCAGCTCCGGACCCCTGGAGCGGCCCCAGCATTTT. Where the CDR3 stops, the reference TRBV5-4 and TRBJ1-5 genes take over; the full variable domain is ETGVTQSPTHLIKTRGQQVTLRCSSQSGHNTVSWYQQALGQGPQFIFQYYREEENGRGNFPPRFSGLQFPNYSSELNVNALELDDSALYLCASSSGPLERPQHFGDGTRLSIL.